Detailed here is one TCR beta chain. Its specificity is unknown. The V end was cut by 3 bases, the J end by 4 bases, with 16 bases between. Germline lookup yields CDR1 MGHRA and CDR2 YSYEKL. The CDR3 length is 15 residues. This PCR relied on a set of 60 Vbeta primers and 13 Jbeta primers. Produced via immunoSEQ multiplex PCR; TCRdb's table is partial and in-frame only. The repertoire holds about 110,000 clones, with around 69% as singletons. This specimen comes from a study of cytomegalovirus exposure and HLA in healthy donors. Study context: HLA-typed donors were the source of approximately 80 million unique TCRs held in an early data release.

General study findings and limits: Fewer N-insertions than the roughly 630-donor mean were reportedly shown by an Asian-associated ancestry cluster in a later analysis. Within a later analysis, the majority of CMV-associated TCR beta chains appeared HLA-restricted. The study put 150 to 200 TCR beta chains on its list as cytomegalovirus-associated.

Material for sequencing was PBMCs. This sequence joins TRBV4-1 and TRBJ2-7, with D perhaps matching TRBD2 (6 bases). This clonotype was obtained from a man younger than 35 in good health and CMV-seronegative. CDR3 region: CASSQTGDGEYEQYF. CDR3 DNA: TGCGCCAGCAGCCAGACGGGGGACGGGGAATACGAGCAGTACTTC.